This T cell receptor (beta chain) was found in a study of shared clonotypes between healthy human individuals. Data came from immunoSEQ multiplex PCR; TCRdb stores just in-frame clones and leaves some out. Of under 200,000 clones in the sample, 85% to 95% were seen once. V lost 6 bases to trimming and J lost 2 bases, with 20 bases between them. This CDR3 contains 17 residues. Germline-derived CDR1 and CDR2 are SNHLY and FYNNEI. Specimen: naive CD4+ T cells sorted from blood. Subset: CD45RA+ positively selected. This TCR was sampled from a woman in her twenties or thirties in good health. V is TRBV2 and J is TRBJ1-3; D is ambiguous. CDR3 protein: CASSWPVAARTGNTIYF. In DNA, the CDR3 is TGTGCCAGCAGCTGGCCGGTCGCGGCTCGCACTGGAAACACCATATATTTT.